The clone carrying this T cell receptor beta chain has a handful of counts. Its antigen is still unknown. TCRdb passed the 5' RACE reads through MiXCR, listing each CDR3 protein once. This sample has more than 200,000 distinct CDR3 sequences; roughly a tenth occur once, and the top ten carry 5% to 5.5%. Germline V gene data show CDR1 as MDHEN and CDR2 as SYDVKM. Trimming took 6 bases from V and 0 from J, leaving 15 bases between them. This CDR3 region has 15 residues. The sample originates from a study of identical twins. Whole-study findings and limits: Fewer insertions were carried by abundant cord blood beta clonotypes, but none was seen in memory repertoires.

The sample taken for sequencing was memory (CD45RO+) T cells sorted from blood. The sequence came from a woman between 18 and 29 years old in good health. The chain recombines TRBV28 with TRBJ2-7; D not resolved. CDR3 nucleotides: TGTGCCAGCAGGACTTTCTTAAACCCCTCCTACGAGCAGTACTTC. Translated: CASRTFLNPSYEQYF.